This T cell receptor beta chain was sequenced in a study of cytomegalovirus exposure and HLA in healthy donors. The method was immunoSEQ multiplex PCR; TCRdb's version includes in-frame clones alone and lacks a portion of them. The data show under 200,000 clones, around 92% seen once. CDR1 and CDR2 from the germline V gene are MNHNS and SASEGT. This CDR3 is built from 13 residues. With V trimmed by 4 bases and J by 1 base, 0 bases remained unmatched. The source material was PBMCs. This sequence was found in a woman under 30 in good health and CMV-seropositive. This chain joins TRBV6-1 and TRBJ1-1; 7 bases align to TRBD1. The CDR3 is CASSGQGNTEAFF. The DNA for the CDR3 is TGTGCCAGCAGTGGACAGGGGAACACTGAAGCTTTCTTT.